This TCR beta chain was sequenced for a study of blood T cell repertoires in COVID-19. Turning to the study itself: T cells, B-cell-depleted T cells, or PBMCs supplied cDNA or gDNA.

V was pared by 4 bases and J by 7 bases, with 16 bases of the junction left unmatched. The CDR3 runs 18 residues. Germline CDR1 is SGHRS and CDR2 is YFSETQ. Per the original data handling: How many nucleated cells were present was estimated from reference gene primer amplification. Sequencing was performed with immunoSEQ multiplex PCR; in TCRdb, only in-frame clones are kept and a portion is missing. V and J calls and clone size are given by that table; D and trimming were obtained from the DNA. The sample has 430,000 or so clones, about 90% seen once. Seattle patients were enrolled while actively infected and followed longitudinally.

This TCR was recovered from a man in his late teens or twenties with COVID-19, enrolled during active disease. The material sequenced was peripheral blood. This chain links TRBV5-1 with TRBJ2-2; 10 bases match TRBD2. The CDR3 region is CASSLKPGAGGAIGELFF. In DNA form, the CDR3 reads TGCGCCAGCAGCCTGAAACCTGGAGCGGGAGGGGCTATCGGGGAGCTGTTTTTT.